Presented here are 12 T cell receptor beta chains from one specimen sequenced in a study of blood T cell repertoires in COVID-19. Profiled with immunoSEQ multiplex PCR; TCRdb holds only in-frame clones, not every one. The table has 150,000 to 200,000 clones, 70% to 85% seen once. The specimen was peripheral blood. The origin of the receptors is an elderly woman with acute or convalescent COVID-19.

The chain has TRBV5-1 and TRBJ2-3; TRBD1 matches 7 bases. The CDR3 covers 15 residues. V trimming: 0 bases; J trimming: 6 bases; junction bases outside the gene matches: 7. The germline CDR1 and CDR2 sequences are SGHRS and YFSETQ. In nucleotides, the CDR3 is TGCGCCAGCAGCTTGGAGGGGACAGACGGGGATACGCAGTATTTT. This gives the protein CASSLEGTDGDTQYF.

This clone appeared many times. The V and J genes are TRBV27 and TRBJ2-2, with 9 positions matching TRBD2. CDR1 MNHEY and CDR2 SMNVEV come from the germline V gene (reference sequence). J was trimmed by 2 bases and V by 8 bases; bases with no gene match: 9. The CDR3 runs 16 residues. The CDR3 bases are TGTGCCAGCGTGACTAGCGGAGCCCTAAACACCGGGGAGCTGTTTTTT. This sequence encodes CASVTSGALNTGELFF.

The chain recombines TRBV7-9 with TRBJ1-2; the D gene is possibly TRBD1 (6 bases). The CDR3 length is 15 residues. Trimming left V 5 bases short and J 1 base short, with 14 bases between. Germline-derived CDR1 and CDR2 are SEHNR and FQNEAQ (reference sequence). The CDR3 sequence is CASSARTELNYGYTF. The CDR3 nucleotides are TGTGCCAGCAGCGCCCGGACAGAGCTTAACTATGGCTACACCTTC.

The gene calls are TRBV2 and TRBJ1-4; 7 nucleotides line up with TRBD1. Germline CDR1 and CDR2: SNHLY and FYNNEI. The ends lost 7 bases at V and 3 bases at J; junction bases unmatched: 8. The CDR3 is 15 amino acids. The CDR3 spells CASNRNRGANEKLFF. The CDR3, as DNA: TGTGCCAGCAACCGGAACAGGGGAGCTAATGAAAAACTGTTTTTT.

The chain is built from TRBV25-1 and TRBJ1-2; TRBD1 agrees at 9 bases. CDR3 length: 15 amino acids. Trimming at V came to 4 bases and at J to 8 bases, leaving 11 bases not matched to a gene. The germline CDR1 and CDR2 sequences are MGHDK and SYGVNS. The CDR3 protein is CASSGTGEEVGGYTF. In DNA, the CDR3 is TGTGCCAGCAGTGGGACAGGGGAAGAGGTAGGGGGCTACACCTTC.

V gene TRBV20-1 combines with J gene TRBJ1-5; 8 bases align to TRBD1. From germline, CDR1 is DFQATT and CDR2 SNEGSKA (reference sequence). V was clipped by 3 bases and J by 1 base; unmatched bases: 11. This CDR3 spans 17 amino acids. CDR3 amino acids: CSASPSTGEPSNQPQHF. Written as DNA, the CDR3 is TGCAGTGCTAGTCCATCGACAGGGGAACCGAGCAATCAGCCCCAGCATTTT.

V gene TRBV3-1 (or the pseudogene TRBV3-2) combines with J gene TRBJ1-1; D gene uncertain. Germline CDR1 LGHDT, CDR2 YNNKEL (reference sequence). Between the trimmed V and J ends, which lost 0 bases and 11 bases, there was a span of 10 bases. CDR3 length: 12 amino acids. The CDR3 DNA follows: TGTGCCAGCAGCCAAGATCGGGTTCGGGCTTTCTTT. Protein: CASSQDRVRAFF.

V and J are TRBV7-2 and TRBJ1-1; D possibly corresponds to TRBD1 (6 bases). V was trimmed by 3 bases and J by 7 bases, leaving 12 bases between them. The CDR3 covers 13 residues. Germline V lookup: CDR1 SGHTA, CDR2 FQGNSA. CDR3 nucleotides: TGTGCCAGCAGCTTGGACAGCCTGAGTGAAGCTTTCTTT. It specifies CASSLDSLSEAFF.

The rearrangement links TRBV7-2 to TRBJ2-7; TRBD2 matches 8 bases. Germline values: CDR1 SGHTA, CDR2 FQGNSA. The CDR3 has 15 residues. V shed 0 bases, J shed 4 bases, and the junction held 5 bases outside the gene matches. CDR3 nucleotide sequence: TGTGCCAGCAGCTTAGCCTCTAGCGGGCTGTACGAGCAGTACTTC. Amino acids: CASSLASSGLYEQYF.

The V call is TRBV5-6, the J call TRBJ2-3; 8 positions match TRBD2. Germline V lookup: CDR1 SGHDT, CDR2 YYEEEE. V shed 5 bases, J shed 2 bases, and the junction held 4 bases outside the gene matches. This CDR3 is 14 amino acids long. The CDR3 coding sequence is TGTGCCAGCAGTGGACTAGCCAACACAGATACGCAGTATTTT. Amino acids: CASSGLANTDTQYF.

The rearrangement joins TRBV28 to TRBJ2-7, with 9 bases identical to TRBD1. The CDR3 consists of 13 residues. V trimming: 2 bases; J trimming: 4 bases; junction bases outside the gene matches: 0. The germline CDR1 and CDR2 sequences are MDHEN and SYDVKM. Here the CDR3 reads CASSLDRGYEQYF. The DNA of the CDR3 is TGTGCCAGCAGTTTAGACAGGGGGTACGAGCAGTACTTC.

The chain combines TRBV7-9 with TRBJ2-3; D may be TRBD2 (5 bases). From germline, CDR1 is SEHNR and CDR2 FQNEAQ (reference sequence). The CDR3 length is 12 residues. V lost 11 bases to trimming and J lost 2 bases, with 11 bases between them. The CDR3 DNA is TGTGCCGGCGAGCGGATCACAGATACGCAGTATTTT. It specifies CAGERITDTQYF.